The rows below give T cell receptor beta chains drawn from one sample of a study of vaccination effects on CD4 cells after COVID-19. Method: immunoSEQ multiplex PCR; TCRdb's copy keeps in-frame clones and lacks some. The sample consists of about 73,000 clones, under 80% of them appearing once. Their specific antigens are unknown. The sample consisted of CD4+ T cells from PBMCs cultured with SARS-CoV-2 spike peptides, taken before COVID-19 vaccination. Source of these receptors: a human donor who received a COVID-19 vaccine. CDR3s include the opening cysteine and the closing phenylalanine or tryptophan. A D gene is named only where the DNA matches it firmly. Part of the rows lack a size; the others show once, few, many or a class for expanded clones.

v_gene	j_gene	d_gene	abundance	CDR3aa	CDR3nt
TRBV5-6	TRBJ1-2	TRBD1	.	CASSLGDRAFIGYTF	TGTGCCAGCAGCTTGGGGGACAGGGCCTTTATTGGCTACACCTTC
TRBV6-2/TRBV6-3	TRBJ1-3	TRBD1	once	CASSSPDRAGNTIYF	TGTGCCAGCAGTTCGCCGGACAGGGCCGGAAACACCATATATTTT
TRBV11-2	TRBJ1-4	.	.	CASSQARGDEKLFF	TGTGCCAGCAGCCAAGCAAGGGGAGATGAAAAACTGTTTTTT
TRBV5-1	TRBJ2-1	.	.	CASSFAGNEQFF	TGCGCCAGCAGCTTTGCGGGCAATGAGCAGTTCTTC
TRBV24-1	TRBJ2-3	TRBD2	.	CATSDFGGKDTQYF	TGTGCCACCAGTGATTTCGGGGGGAAAGATACGCAGTATTTT
TRBV3-1/TRBV3-2	TRBJ1-3	TRBD1	.	CASSHWTGVLSSGNTIYF	TGTGCCAGCAGCCATTGGACAGGGGTCTTATCCTCTGGAAACACCATATATTTT
TRBV30	TRBJ2-1	TRBD2	.	CAAGGTATYNEQFF	TGTGCCGCGGGGGGTACAGCAACCTACAATGAGCAGTTCTTC
TRBV24-1	TRBJ2-5	.	.	CATSDPNQETQYF	TGTGCCACCAGTGATCCTAACCAAGAGACCCAGTACTTC
TRBV4-2	TRBJ2-1	TRBD2	.	CASSQDYSGGAGSYNEQFF	TGTGCCAGCAGCCAAGATTACAGCGGGGGGGCCGGCTCCTACAATGAGCAGTTCTTC
TRBV30	TRBJ1-5	TRBD1	.	CAWSVRALRDRGVYSNQPQHF	TGTGCCTGGAGTGTACGGGCCCTCCGGGACAGGGGGGTGTATAGCAATCAGCCCCAGCATTTT
TRBV7-9	TRBJ2-1	TRBD2	.	CASQHGGLYNEQFF	TGTGCCAGTCAACACGGGGGGTTGTACAATGAGCAGTTCTTC
TRBV18	TRBJ2-3	.	.	CASSPRGTDTQYF	TGTGCCAGCTCACCACGGGGGACAGATACGCAGTATTTT
TRBV2	TRBJ1-1	.	few	CASSDAGGRTEAFF	TGTGCCAGCAGTGATGCGGGGGGGAGAACTGAAGCTTTCTTT
TRBV6-5	TRBJ1-4	.	.	CASSTGQANEKLFF	TGTGCCAGCAGTACAGGGCAGGCTAATGAAAAACTGTTTTTT
TRBV12-3/TRBV12-4	TRBJ1-2	.	few	CASSRTSVYGYTF	TGTGCCAGCAGTCGGACGTCGGTTTATGGCTACACCTTC
TRBV7-3	TRBJ2-3	.	once	CASTPRRIYTDTQYF	TGTGCCAGCACCCCCCGCAGGATTTACACAGATACGCAGTATTTT
TRBV5-1	TRBJ2-5	TRBD1	.	CASSLQGGKETQYF	TGCGCCAGCAGCTTACAGGGGGGAAAAGAGACCCAGTACTTC
TRBV5-4	TRBJ2-5	.	few	CASSLGGVKETQYF	TGTGCCAGCAGCTTGGGGGGAGTAAAAGAGACCCAGTACTTC
TRBV5-1	TRBJ2-1	.	.	CASRLGEDEQFF	TGCGCCAGCAGGCTCGGGGAGGATGAGCAGTTCTTC
TRBV6-5	TRBJ1-2	TRBD1	.	CASSRPGQGYGYTF	TGTGCCAGCAGCCGTCCGGGACAGGGCTATGGCTACACCTTC
TRBV5-1	TRBJ2-2	TRBD1	once	CASIDRGTGELFF	TGCGCCAGCATAGACAGGGGCACCGGGGAGCTGTTTTTT